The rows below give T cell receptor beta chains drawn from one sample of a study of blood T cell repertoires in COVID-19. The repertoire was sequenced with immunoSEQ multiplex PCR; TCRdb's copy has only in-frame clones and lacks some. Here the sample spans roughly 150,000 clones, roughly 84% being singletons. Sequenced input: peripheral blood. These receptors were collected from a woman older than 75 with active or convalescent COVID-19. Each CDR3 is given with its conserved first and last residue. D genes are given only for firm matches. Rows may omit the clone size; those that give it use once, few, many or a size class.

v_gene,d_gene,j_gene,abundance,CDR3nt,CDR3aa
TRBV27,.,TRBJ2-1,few,TGTGCCAGCAGTTTTGCCTCTACAGGTATCGGAAGCAATGAGCAGTTCTTC,CASSFASTGIGSNEQFF
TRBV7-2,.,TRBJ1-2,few,TGTGCCAGCAGCTTAGCGGCCGGGGGTGGCTATGGCTACACCTTC,CASSLAAGGGYGYTF
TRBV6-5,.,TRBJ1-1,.,TGTGCCAGCAGTTCCACTGGTACCGGAGCTTTCTTT,CASSSTGTGAFF
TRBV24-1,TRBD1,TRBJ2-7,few,TGTGCCACCAGTGATTACGAGGACAGGGACTACGAGCAGTACTTC,CATSDYEDRDYEQYF
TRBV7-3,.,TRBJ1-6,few,TGTGCCAGCAGCTTCGGGGGGCAGGGTTCACCCCTCCACTTT,CASSFGGQGSPLHF
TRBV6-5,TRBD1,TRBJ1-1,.,TGTGCCAGCAGCACCGGGACAGAGAACACTGAAGCTTTCTTT,CASSTGTENTEAFF
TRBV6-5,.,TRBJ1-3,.,TGTGCCAGCAGTTACGGCACCCCTACAGCAGGAAACACCATATATTTT,CASSYGTPTAGNTIYF
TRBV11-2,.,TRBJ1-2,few,TGTGCCAGCAGCACATTGAGGAACCCGAACTATGGCTACACCTTC,CASSTLRNPNYGYTF
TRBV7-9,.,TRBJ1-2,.,TGTGCCAGCAGCTTAGCCTCGGGGTCGATGGGCTATGGCTACACCTTC,CASSLASGSMGYGYTF
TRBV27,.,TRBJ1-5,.,TGTGCCAGCAGTTTTAGGGCAACCCGCGGGGGCAATCAGCCCCAGCATTTT,CASSFRATRGGNQPQHF